The T cell receptor (beta chain) under discussion was sequenced for a study of T cell repertoires in cytomegalovirus infection (dated by TCRdb to the late 2010s). With respect to the entire study: Peptide stimulations targeted recently identified HLA-C-restricted CMV epitopes, whose presentation resists viral immunomodulation, together with well-studied HLA-B-restricted epitopes. The HLA type of each donor mattered for the analysis, because public TCR beta signatures pointed to carriage of CMV infection along with the matching HLA type. The study at large found these results: In the ex vivo response, HLA-C-restricted CMV-specific TCR beta clonotypes were dominant, and in two of eight donors the single most frequent clonotype came from this HLA-C-restricted group. In both this cohort and an independent cohort of more than 350 donors, the cumulative frequency of public TCR beta family members distinguished carriers of CMV infection plus the relevant HLA type.

This clonotype has only a few counts. Its antigen is still unknown. Base-call qualities are not available, and no considerably larger clone is one nucleotide away. Interpreted using the paper, the treatment or condition label stands for: in vitro stimulation with specific CMV peptide epitopes to enrich CMV-specific T cells. The listed sequencing device is Illumina HiSeq 1500. TCRdb handled the public reads itself, with Q25 trimming in fastp and clone calling in MiXCR, and kept productive beta chains. Rows are combined by CDR3 protein, so each entry shows the most common genes and DNA. The table for this sample lists about 920,000 distinct CDR3 sequences; 30% to 40% of them were counted only once. About an eighth of the sample is taken by the ten largest. This receptor was obtained from a human donor in good health (CMV status not recorded). Some clones in this sample may be carry-over from other donors' samples. The sequencing used cultured CD8+ T cells from PBMCs, collected from culture after CMV antigen stimulation.

The bases read TGCAGTGCTAGGTCCTTCTACTACGAGCAGTACGTC. Translated, it reads CSARSFYYEQYV. The chain employs TRBV20-1 and TRBJ2-7; no D gene is confidently identified. Trimming at the junction amounts to 3 bases on V and 3 bases on J, and the germline ends lie 9 bases apart. For CDR1 and CDR2, the germline V gene (reference sequence) lists DFQATT and SNEGSKA. Including the terminal cysteine and valine, the CDR3 comprises 12 residues. Kept here is only the CDR3 DNA, which spans 36 bases and is read in frame from base 1.